This T cell receptor (beta chain) is drawn from a study of siplizumab effects on memory and regulatory T cells. Overall study findings and caveats: Proliferating Tregs from siplizumab cultures lacked functional confirmation of suppression. Unstimulated subsets were the mapping target of only a minor fraction of alloreactive clones. Controls had about 29% Treg-derived mappable alloreactive CD4+ clones on average, versus approximately 69% with siplizumab.

Profiled with immunoSEQ multiplex PCR; TCRdb holds only in-frame clones, not every one. The data contain approximately 100,000 clones, about 91% of them singletons. In its sample, this clone was seen once. Its antigen is unknown. The clonotype was recovered from a human donor in good health. The sequencing sample was made of Tregs sorted from blood.

The CDR3 coding sequence is TGTGCCAGCAGAGGACAGCTACTCTTCTCTGGAAACACCATATATTTT. Protein product: CASRGQLLFSGNTIYF. The chain recombines TRBV2 with TRBJ1-3, with D maybe TRBD1 (6 bases). The CDR3 contains 16 residues. V lost 6 bases, J lost 0 bases, and 15 bases lay in between. Germline CDR1 reads SNHLY; CDR2 reads FYNNEI.